The clone carrying this T cell receptor beta chain was recorded a few times. Its specificity is unknown. This CDR3 spans 14 amino acids. Germline V lookup: CDR1 SNHLY, CDR2 FYNNEI. V lost 2 bases, J lost 12 bases, and 19 bases lay in between. The sample belongs to a study of blood T cells in healthy people across ages. With a J-beta primer mix and a sample-barcoded 5' primer, a second PCR ran about 7 to 11 cycles. TCRdb used MiXCR to reprocess the 5' RACE reads, holding one entry per CDR3 protein. The profile shows around 870,000 distinct CDR3 sequences, about 28% of them singletons. The study, taken as a whole, reports: A strong correlation between TCR beta diversity and naive T cell percentage was seen.

This clonotype was obtained from a woman of 80 years or more in good health. Sample: blood. The chain recombines TRBV2 with TRBJ1-2; no definite D call. This CDR3 reads CASSESGVFTSNTF. The CDR3 DNA reads TGTGCCAGCAGTGAATCCGGGGTTTTTACCTCCAACACCTTC. The full variable domain, completed using reference TRBV2 and TRBJ1-2, is EPEVTQTPSHQVTQMGQEVILRCVPISNHLYFYWYRQILGQKVEFLVSFYNNEISEKSEIFDDQFSVERPDGSNFTLKIRSTKLEDSAMYFCASSESGVFTSNTFGSGTRLTVV.